This T cell receptor beta chain was profiled in a study of T cell repertoires in cytomegalovirus infection. Study context: Public TCR beta signatures indicated both CMV infection and matching HLA type.

Findings of the study overall: CMV-specific HLA-C-restricted TCR beta clonotypes dominated the ex vivo response.

TCRdb processed the reads anew with MiXCR; each CDR3 protein has one entry. The table has fewer than 300,000 distinct CDR3 sequences, about 25% seen once. Note on this clonotype: Its antigen is currently unknown.

The J segment lost 1 base and the V segment lost 3 bases, leaving 2 bases of the junction unmatched. Germline loops: CDR1 ENHRY, CDR2 SYGVKD. The CDR3 spans 15 residues. The chain combines TRBV10-3 with TRBJ2-5, with TRBD2 identical over 10 bases. Sequencing was done on a sample of PBMCs. The TCR originated in a human donor in good health (CMV status not recorded). Some clones in this sample may be carry-over from other donors' samples. In DNA, the CDR3 is TGTGCCATCAGTGAACTAGCGGGGACCCAAGAGACCCAGTACTTC. Translating it yields CAISELAGTQETQYF.